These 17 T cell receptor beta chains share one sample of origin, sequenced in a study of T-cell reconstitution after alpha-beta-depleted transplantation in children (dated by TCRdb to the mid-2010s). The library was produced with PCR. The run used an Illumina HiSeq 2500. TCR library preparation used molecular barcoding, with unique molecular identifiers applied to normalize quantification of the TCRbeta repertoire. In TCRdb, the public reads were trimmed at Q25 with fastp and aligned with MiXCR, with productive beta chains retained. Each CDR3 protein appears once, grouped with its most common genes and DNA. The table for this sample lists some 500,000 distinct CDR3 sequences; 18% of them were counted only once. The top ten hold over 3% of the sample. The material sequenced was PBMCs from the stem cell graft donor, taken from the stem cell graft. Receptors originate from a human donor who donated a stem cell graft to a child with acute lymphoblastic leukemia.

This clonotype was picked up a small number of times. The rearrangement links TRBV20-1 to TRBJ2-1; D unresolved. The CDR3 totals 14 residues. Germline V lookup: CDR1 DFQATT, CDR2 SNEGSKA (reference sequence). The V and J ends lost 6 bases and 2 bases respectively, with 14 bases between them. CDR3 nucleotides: TGCAGTGCAGGCCACGGAAGCCCCTACAATGAGCAGTTCTTC. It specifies CSAGHGSPYNEQFF.

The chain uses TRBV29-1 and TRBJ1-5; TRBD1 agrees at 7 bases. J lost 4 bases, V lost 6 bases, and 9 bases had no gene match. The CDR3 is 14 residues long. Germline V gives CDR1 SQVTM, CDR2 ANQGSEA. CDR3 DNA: TGCAGCGTCGCGACAGGGTCAGGGAATCAGCCCCAGCATTTT. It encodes CSVATGSGNQPQHF.

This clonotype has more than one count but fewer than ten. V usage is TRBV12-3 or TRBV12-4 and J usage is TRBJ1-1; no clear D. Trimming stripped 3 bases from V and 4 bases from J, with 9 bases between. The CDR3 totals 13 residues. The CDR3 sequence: CASSFWGFTEAFF. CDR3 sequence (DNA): TGTGCCAGCAGTTTCTGGGGTTTCACTGAAGCTTTCTTT.

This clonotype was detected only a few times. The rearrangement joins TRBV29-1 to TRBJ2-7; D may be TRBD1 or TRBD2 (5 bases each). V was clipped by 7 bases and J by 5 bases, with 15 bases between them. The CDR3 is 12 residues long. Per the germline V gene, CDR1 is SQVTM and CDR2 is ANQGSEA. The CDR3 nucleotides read TGCAGCGGGGGGAAGTCCGTCAACGAGCAGTACTTC. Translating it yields CSGGKSVNEQYF.

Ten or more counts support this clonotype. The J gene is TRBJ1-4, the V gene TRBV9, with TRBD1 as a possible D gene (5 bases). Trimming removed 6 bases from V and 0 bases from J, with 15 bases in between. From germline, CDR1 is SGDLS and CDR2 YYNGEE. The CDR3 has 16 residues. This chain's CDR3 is CASNSGRYTTNEKLFF. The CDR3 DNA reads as TGTGCCAGCAACTCAGGGCGATACACAACTAATGAAAAACTGTTTTTT.

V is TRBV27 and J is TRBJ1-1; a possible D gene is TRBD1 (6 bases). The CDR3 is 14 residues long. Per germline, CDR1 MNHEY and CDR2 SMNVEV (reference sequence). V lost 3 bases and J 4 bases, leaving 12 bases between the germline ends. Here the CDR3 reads CASSLGRGSTEAFF. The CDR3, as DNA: TGTGCCAGCAGTTTGGGTAGGGGGAGCACTGAAGCTTTCTTT.

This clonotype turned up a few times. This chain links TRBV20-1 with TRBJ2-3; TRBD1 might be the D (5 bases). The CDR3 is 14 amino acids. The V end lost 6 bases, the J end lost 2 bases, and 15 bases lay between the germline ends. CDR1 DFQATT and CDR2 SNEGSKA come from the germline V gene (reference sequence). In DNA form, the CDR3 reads TGCAGTGCCGCGGACAAAAGCCTCACAGATACGCAGTATTTT. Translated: CSAADKSLTDTQYF.

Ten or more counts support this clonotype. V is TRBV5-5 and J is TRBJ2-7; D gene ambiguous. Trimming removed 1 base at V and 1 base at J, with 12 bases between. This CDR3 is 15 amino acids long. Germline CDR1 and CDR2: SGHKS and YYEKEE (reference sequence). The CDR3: CASSLWGSRSYEQYF. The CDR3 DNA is TGTGCCAGCAGCTTGTGGGGATCTCGGTCCTACGAGCAGTACTTC.

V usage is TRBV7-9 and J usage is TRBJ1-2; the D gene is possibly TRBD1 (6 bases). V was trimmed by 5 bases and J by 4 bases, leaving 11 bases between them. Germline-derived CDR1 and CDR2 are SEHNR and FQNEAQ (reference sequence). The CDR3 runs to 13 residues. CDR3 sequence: CASSRGDTYGYTF. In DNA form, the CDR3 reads TGTGCCAGCAGCCGCGGGGACACCTATGGCTACACCTTC.

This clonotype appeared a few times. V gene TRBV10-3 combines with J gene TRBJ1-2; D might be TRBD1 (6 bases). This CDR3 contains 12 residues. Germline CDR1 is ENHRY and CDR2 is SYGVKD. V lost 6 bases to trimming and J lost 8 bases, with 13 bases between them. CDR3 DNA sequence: TGTGCCATCAGACAGGGTCTAAGCGGCTACACCTTC. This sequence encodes CAIRQGLSGYTF.

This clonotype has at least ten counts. Here the CDR3 reads CASSPLSGKKSGELFF. CDR3 DNA: TGCGCCAGCAGCCCTCTTAGCGGGAAGAAAAGCGGGGAGCTGTTTTTT. This chain uses TRBV5-1 with TRBJ2-2; 8 bases agree with TRBD2. Trimming at V came to 4 bases and at J to 7 bases, leaving 12 bases not matched to a gene. This CDR3 comprises 16 residues. Germline CDR1 and CDR2: SGHRS and YFSETQ.

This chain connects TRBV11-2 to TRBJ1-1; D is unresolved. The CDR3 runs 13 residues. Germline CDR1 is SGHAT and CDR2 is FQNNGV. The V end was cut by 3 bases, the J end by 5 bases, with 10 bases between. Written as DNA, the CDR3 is TGTGCCAGCAGCTTCGGCGAGCCAACTGAAGCTTTCTTT. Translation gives CASSFGEPTEAFF. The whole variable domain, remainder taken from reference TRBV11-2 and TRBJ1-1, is EAGVAQSPRYKIIEKRQSVAFWCNPISGHATLYWYQQILGQGPKLLIQFQNNGVVDDSQLPKDRFSAERLKGVDSTLKIQPAKLEDSAVYLCASSFGEPTEAFFGQGTRLTVV.

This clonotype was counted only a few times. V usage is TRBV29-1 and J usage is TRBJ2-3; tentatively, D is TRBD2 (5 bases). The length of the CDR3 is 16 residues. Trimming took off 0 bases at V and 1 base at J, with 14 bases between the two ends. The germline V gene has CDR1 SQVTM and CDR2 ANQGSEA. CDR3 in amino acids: CSVEDWKEVGTDTQYF. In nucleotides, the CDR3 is TGCAGCGTTGAAGATTGGAAGGAGGTGGGCACAGATACGCAGTATTTT.

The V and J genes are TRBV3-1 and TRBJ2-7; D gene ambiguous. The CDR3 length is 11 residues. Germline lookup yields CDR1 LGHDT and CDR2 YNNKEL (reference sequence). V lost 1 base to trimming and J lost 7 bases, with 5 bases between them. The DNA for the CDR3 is TGTGCCAGCAGCCAAGGTGTTGAGCAGTACTTC. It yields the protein CASSQGVEQYF.

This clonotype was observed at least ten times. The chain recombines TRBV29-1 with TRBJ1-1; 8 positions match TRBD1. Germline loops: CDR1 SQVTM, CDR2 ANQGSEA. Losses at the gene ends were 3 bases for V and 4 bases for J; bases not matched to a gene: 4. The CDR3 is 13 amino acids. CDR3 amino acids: CSVDDRGGTEAFF. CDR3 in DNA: TGCAGCGTTGACGACAGGGGAGGCACTGAAGCTTTCTTT.

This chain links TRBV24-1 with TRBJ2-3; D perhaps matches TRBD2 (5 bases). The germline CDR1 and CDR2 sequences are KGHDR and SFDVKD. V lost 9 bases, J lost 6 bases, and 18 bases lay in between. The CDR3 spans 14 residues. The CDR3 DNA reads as TGTGCCACCGCTACTAGGGCTCCCGGCGATACGCAGTATTTT. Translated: CATATRAPGDTQYF.

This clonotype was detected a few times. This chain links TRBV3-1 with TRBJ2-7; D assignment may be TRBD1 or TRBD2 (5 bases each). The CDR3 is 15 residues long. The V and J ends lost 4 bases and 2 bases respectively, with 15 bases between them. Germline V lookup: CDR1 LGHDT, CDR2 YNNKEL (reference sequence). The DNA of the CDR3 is TGTGCCAGCAGCCCGGGGACGGACTCAACCTACGAGCAGTACTTC. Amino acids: CASSPGTDSTYEQYF.